The entry that follows covers one T cell receptor (beta chain) sequence. What it recognizes is unknown. V was cut by 7 bases and J by 5 bases, with 13 bases left in between. The CDR3 extends over 13 amino acids. Germline-derived CDR1 and CDR2 are KGHSH and LQKENI. The data were taken from a study of OX40 agonist ivuxolimab in advanced cancers. Background on the study: The dose-escalation group included hepatocellular carcinoma, melanoma, renal cell carcinoma and head and neck cancer.

Findings and caveats of the study: Among some nonresponders, normalized T-cell clonal expansion was also low. Compared with others, partial responders at 0.1-3.0 mg/kg displayed clonal expansion among the lowest.

The repertoire was sequenced with immunoSEQ multiplex PCR; TCRdb's copy has only in-frame clones and lacks some. This sample has about 54,000 clones, with 80% to 95% found just once. V usage is TRBV18 and J usage is TRBJ2-3; tentatively, D is TRBD1 (5 bases). The TCR was taken from an adult with an advanced solid tumor such as melanoma, head and neck, liver or kidney cancer. This specimen was CD4+ or CD8+ T cells sorted from blood, taken in a trial of the OX40 agonist ivuxolimab. The CDR3 region has the DNA TGTGCCAGCTGTGGGAACAGGTTAGATACGCAGTATTTT. Protein product: CASCGNRLDTQYF.